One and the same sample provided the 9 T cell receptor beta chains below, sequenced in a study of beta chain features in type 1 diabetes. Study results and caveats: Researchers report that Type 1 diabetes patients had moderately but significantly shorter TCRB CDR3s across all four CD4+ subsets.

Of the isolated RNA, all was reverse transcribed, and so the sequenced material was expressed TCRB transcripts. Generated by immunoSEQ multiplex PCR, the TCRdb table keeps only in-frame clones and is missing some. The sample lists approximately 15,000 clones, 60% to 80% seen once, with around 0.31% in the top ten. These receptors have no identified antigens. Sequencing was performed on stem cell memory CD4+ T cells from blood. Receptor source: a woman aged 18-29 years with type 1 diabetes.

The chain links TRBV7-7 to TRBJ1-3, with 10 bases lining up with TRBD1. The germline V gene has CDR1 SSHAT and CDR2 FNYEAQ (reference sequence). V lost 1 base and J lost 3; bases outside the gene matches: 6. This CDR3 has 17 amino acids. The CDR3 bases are TGTGCCAGCAGCTTAGTTGGGACAGGGGTTGGTGGAAACACCATATATTTT. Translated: CASSLVGTGVGGNTIYF.

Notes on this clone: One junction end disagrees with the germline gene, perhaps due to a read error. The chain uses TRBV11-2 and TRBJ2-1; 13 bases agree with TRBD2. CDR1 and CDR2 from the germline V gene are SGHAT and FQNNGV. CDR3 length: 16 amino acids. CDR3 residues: CASRYWGLAGPNEQFF. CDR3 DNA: TGTGCCAGCAGATACTGGGGACTAGCGGGACCCAATGAACAGTTCTTC. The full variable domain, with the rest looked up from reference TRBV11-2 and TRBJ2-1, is EAGVAQSPRYKIIEKRQSVAFWCNPISGHATLYWYQQILGQGPKLLIQFQNNGVVDDSQLPKDRFSAERLKGVDSTLKIQPAKLEDSAVYLCASRYWGLAGPNEQFFGPGTRLTVL.

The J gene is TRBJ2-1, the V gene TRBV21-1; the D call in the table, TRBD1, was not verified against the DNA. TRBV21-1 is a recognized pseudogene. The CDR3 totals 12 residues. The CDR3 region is CASSGTGTEQFF. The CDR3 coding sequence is TGTGCCAGCAGCGGTACAGGGACGGAGCAGTTCTTC.

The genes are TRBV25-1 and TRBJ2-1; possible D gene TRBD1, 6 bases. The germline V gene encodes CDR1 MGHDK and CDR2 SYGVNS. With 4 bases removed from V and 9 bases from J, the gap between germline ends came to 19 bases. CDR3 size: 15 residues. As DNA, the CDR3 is TGTGCCAGCAGTGTGGGGGCCGGTCTACAAAGTGAGCAGTTCTTC. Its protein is CASSVGAGLQSEQFF. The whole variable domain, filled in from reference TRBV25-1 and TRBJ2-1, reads EADIYQTPRYLVIGTGKKITLECSQTMGHDKMYWYQQDPGMELHLIHYSYGVNSTEKGDLSSESTVSRIRTEHFPLTLESARPSHTSQYLCASSVGAGLQSEQFFGPGTRLTVL.

The CDR3 DNA sequence: TGTGCCAGCAGAGACAGGGCTTCACCCCTCCACTTT. This sequence encodes CASRDRASPLHF. The genes are TRBV2 and TRBJ1-6; 7 bases are shared with TRBD1. Germline CDR1 SNHLY, CDR2 FYNNEI. V was pared by 6 bases and J by 9 bases, with 2 bases of the junction left unmatched. The CDR3 is 12 residues long.

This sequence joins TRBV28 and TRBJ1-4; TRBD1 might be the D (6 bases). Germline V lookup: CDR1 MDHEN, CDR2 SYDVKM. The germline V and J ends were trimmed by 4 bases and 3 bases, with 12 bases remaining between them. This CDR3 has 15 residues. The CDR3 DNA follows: TGTGCCAGCAGTTCACAGGGTCTAGCTAATGAAAAACTGTTTTTT. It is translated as CASSSQGLANEKLFF.

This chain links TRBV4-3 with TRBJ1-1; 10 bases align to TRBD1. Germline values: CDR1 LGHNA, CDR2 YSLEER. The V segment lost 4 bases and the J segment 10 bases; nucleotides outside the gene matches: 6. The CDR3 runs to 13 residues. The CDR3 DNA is TGCGCCAGCAGCCGGGGACAGGGGAATGGAGCTTTCTTT. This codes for CASSRGQGNGAFF.

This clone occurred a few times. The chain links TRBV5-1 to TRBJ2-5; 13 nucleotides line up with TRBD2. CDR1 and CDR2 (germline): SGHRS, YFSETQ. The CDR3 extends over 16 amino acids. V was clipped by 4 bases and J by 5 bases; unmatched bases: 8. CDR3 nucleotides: TGCGCCAGCAGCACCGGACTAGCGGGAGAGGTGGAGACCCAGTACTTC. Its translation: CASSTGLAGEVETQYF. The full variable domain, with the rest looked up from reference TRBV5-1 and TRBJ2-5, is KAGVTQTPRYLIKTRGQQVTLSCSPISGHRSVSWYQQTPGQGLQFLFEYFSETQRNKGNFPGRFSGRQFSNSRSEMNVSTLELGDSALYLCASSTGLAGEVETQYFGPGTRLLVL.

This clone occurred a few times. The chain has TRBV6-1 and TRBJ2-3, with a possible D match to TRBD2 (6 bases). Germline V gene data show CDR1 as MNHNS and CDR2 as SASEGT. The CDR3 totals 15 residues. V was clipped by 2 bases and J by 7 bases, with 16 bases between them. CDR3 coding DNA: TGTGCCAGCAGTGAACGGAGGGCTCTCGTGAATACGCAGTATTTT. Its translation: CASSERRALVNTQYF.